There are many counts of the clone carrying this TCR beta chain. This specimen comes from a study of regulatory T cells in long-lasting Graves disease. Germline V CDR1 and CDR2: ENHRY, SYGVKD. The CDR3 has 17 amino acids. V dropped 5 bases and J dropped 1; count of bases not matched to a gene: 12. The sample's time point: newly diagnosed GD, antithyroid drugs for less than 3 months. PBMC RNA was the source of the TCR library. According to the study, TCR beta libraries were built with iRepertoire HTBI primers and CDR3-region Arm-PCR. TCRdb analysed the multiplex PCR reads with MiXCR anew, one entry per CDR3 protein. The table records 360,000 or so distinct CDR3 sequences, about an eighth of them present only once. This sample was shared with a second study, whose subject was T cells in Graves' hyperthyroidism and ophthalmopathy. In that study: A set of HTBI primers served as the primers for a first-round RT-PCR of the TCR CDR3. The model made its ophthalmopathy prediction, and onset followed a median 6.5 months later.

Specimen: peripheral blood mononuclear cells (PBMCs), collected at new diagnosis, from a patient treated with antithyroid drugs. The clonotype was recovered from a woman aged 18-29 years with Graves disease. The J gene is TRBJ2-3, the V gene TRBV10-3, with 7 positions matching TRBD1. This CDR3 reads CAISPTFYRGGTDTQYF. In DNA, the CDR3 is TGTGCCATCAGTCCAACCTTCTACAGGGGTGGCACAGATACGCAGTATTTT.